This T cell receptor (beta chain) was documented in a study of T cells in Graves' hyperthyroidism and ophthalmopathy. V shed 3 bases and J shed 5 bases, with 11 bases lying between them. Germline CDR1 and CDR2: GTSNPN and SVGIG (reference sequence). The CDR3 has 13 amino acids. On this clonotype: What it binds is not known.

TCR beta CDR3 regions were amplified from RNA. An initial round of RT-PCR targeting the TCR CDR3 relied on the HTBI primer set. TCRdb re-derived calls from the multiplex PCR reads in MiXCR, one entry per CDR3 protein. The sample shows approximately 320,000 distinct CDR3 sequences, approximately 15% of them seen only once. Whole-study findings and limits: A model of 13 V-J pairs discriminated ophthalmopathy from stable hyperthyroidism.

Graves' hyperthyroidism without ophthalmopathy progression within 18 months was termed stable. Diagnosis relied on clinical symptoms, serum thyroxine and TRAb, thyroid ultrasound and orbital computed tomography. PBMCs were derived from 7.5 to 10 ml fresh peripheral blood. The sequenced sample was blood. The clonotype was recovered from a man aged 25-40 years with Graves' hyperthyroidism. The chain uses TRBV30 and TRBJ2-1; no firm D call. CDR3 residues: CAWSSQLDNEQFF. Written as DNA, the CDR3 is TGTGCCTGGAGCAGCCAACTGGACAATGAGCAGTTCTTC.